This T cell receptor (beta chain) was documented in a study of cytomegalovirus exposure and HLA in healthy donors. Study at large: Genetic ancestry analysis placed over 75% of the 300 to 500 donors that were genotyped in the Caucasian-associated cluster.

The study ran its PCR with 60 Vbeta and 13 Jbeta primers. Libraries were prepared by immunoSEQ multiplex PCR; TCRdb keeps only in-frame clonotypes and omits some of them. In total, the table holds 100,000 to 150,000 clones. Findings of the study overall: Other equally common chains were less clonally expanded than HLA-associated TCR beta chains, a later analysis showed. V- and J-gene trimming of TCR beta was linked (in a later analysis) to a missense DCLRE1C variant. Published work reported that the classifier diagnosed cytomegalovirus status with high specificity and sensitivity.

Of note for this clone: Its target is unknown. Mismatch with germline at one junction end may stem from a read error. Distinct nucleotide sequences in the sample also encode this CDR3.

In germline, CDR1 is SSHAT, CDR2 FNYEAQ (reference sequence). The CDR3 extends over 16 amino acids. The receptor was isolated from a middle-aged woman in good health and CMV-seronegative. The V and J genes are TRBV7-7 and TRBJ2-5; D is perhaps TRBD2 (5 bases). The sequencing input was PBMCs. CDR3 DNA sequence: TGCGCTAGCAGCTTAGAAGTTGTGGCTAGCCCGCAGACCCAGTACTTC. Encoded protein: CASSLEVVASPQTQYF.